The next 7 T cell receptor beta chains were all read from a single sample in a study of blood T cell repertoires in COVID-19. Assay: immunoSEQ multiplex PCR; the TCRdb copy retains only in-frame clones and omits some. Among about 170,000 clones listed, about 90% were seen once. Sequencing used PBMCs or T cells enriched from blood (not recorded which). Every receptor here comes from a woman aged 45 to 65 who had recovered from COVID-19.

The chain links TRBV24-1 to TRBJ1-1, with D possibly matching TRBD1 (5 bases). This CDR3 spans 15 amino acids. The V end was cut by 5 bases, the J end by 11 bases, with 23 bases between. Looked up from germline, CDR1 is KGHDR and CDR2 is SFDVKD. The DNA for the CDR3 is TGTGCCACCAGTGCCGAATCCAAGGGAACGGGGGTGGCTTTCTTT. This gives the protein CATSAESKGTGVAFF.

The chain uses TRBV5-4 and TRBJ1-1; D might be TRBD1 (5 bases). Germline V gene data show CDR1 as SGHNT and CDR2 as YYREEE (reference sequence). This CDR3 contains 12 residues. The V end lost 8 bases, the J end lost 4 bases, and 12 bases lay between the germline ends. The CDR3 loop is CASRGPATEAFF. For the CDR3, the DNA is TGTGCCAGTAGGGGCCCCGCCACTGAAGCTTTCTTT.

This clone occurred once. J is TRBJ2-3 and V is TRBV19, with D perhaps matching TRBD2 (5 bases). With 6 bases removed from V and 2 bases from J, the gap between germline ends came to 9 bases. CDR1 and CDR2 from the germline V gene are LNHDA and SQIVND (reference sequence). The CDR3 has 13 amino acids. The CDR3 is CASRGLITDTQYF. The CDR3 bases are TGTGCCAGTAGAGGACTTATCACAGATACGCAGTATTTT.

V gene TRBV3-1 (or the pseudogene TRBV3-2) combines with J gene TRBJ2-7; D possibly corresponds to TRBD1 (5 bases). Germline V CDR1 and CDR2: LGHDT, YNNKEL (reference sequence). The CDR3 extends over 15 amino acids. Trimming left V 0 bases short and J 4 bases short, with 13 bases between. CDR3 protein: CASSQDGSRAYEQYF. DNA of the CDR3: TGTGCCAGCAGCCAAGATGGAAGCAGGGCTTACGAGCAGTACTTC.

This clone was counted once. The chain carries TRBV5-6 and TRBJ1-3; D gene unclear. CDR1 and CDR2 (germline): SGHDT, YYEEEE. The CDR3 loop spans 14 amino acids. The V end lost 1 base, the J end lost 7 bases, and 12 bases lay between the germline ends. CDR3 DNA sequence: TGTGCCAGCAGCTTGTTGAGCGGGGTGAACACCATATATTTT. The encoded protein is CASSLLSGVNTIYF.

The rearrangement uses TRBV9 and TRBJ2-1; weak D call: TRBD1 (6 bases). V lost 3 bases and J lost 8, with 12 bases in between. Germline CDR1 and CDR2: SGDLS and YYNGEE. CDR3 length: 13 residues. The CDR3 DNA is TGTGCCAGCAGCGCTCACAGGGATGATGAGCAGTTCTTC. Its protein product is CASSAHRDDEQFF.

The chain links TRBV7-2 to TRBJ1-1; weak D call: TRBD1 (5 bases). The CDR3 consists of 14 residues. Germline assignment: CDR1 SGHTA and CDR2 FQGNSA. Trimming took 3 bases from V and 0 from J, leaving 8 bases between them. CDR3 protein: CASSLTDMNTEAFF. For the CDR3, the DNA is TGTGCCAGCAGCTTGACAGACATGAACACTGAAGCTTTCTTT.